These 10 T cell receptor beta chains came from one sample sequenced in a study of T-cell reconstitution after alpha-beta-depleted transplantation in children. TCRbeta library construction was performed incorporating unique molecular identifiers. MiXCR, run by TCRdb on the PCR reads, gives a single entry per CDR3 protein. The sample has about 29,000 distinct CDR3 sequences; around 6.3% are singletons. The source material was PBMCs, mostly from graft donor cells, sampled 180 days after TCRalphabeta/CD19-depleted stem cell transplant. The receptors here all came from a male patient aged 10-17 years who had a stem cell transplant for acute myeloid leukemia, so the T cells may come from the graft donor.

This clonotype was detected many times. The chain combines TRBV20-1 with TRBJ2-7; 8 positions match TRBD2. Germline V CDR1 and CDR2: DFQATT, SNEGSKA (reference sequence). This CDR3 has 14 residues. Germline trimming cut 3 bases from V and 5 bases from J; bases unmatched to any gene: 9. In DNA form, the CDR3 reads TGCAGTGCTAGCGGGAGGGCGGGAGCGGACGAGCAGTACTTC. Translation gives CSASGRAGADEQYF.

This clonotype was seen at least ten times. The chain joins TRBV11-2 to TRBJ1-2; the D gene is possibly TRBD1 (5 bases). Trimming stripped 1 base from V and 9 bases from J, with 12 bases between. The CDR3 sequence is 13 residues long. Germline CDR1 SGHAT, CDR2 FQNNGV. The CDR3 is CASSLGAGNRYTF. The CDR3 nucleotides read TGTGCCAGCAGCTTAGGTGCAGGGAATCGCTACACCTTC.

This clonotype was seen repeatedly, ten times or more. This chain links TRBV7-2 with TRBJ2-7; D is undetermined. Germline-derived CDR1 and CDR2 are SGHTA and FQGNSA. The CDR3 is 14 residues long. V was shortened by 1 base and J by 6 bases, with 13 bases between the two germline ends. The CDR3 nucleotides are TGTGCCAGCAGCTTAGGCGGCCACCCCTCCGAGCAGTACTTC. Translating it yields CASSLGGHPSEQYF.

This clonotype was recorded at least ten times. The chain links TRBV6-5 to TRBJ1-2; D gene uncertain. The CDR3 spans 15 residues. Looked up from germline, CDR1 is MNHEY and CDR2 is SVGAGI. Trimming took off 2 bases at V and 5 bases at J, with 15 bases between the two ends. CDR3 sequence (DNA): TGTGCCAGCAGTTACGGGTCTCACCGGCCATATGGCTACACCTTC. It codes for CASSYGSHRPYGYTF.

Ten or more counts support this clonotype. The chain employs TRBV10-3 and TRBJ2-3; D gene unclear. V shed 4 bases and J shed 5 bases, with 10 bases lying between them. This CDR3 region has 13 residues. Germline V gene lookup returns CDR1 ENHRY and CDR2 SYGVKD. Here the CDR3 DNA reads TGTGCCATCAGTGGGACCTGGGGAGATACGCAGTATTTT. Translating it yields CAISGTWGDTQYF.

This clonotype was recorded at least ten times. The V and J genes are TRBV4-1 and TRBJ1-2, with TRBD1 identical over 7 bases. Losses at the gene ends were 0 bases for V and 4 bases for J; bases not matched to a gene: 5. Germline V lookup: CDR1 MGHRA, CDR2 YSYEKL. CDR3 length: 15 amino acids. The CDR3 loop is CASSQDEDRSYGYTF. The CDR3 DNA is TGCGCCAGCAGCCAAGATGAGGACAGGTCCTATGGCTACACCTTC.

This clonotype came up many times. The rearrangement uses TRBV19 and TRBJ2-2, with 9 bases that match TRBD1. CDR3 length: 14 residues. J was trimmed by 2 bases and V by 8 bases; bases with no gene match: 3. Germline V gives CDR1 LNHDA, CDR2 SQIVND (reference sequence). The CDR3 region is CASRTGDNTGELFF. The CDR3 DNA is TGTGCCAGTCGGACAGGGGACAACACCGGGGAGCTGTTTTTT.

This clonotype was seen many times. This rearrangement joins TRBV20-1 to TRBJ1-5; possible D gene TRBD1, 6 bases. Trimming removed 0 bases from V and 0 bases from J, with 15 bases in between. Germline V gene sequence: CDR1 DFQATT, CDR2 SNEGSKA (reference sequence). The CDR3 consists of 17 residues. The CDR3 here is CSARDGGGGYSNQPQHF. CDR3 bases: TGCAGTGCTAGAGATGGGGGAGGGGGTTATAGCAATCAGCCCCAGCATTTT.

This clonotype was counted once. The chain has TRBV7-1 and TRBJ2-1; 10 bases are a match to TRBD1. TRBV7-1 is sorted into the ORF group, with uncertain function. The CDR3 is 15 amino acids. V lost 3 bases to trimming and J lost 7 bases; unmatched junction nucleotides: 6. The CDR3 loop is CASSSDRTGGNEQFF. DNA of the CDR3: TGTGCCAGCAGCTCCGACCGGACAGGGGGTAATGAGCAGTTCTTC.

This clonotype was counted at least ten times. J is TRBJ2-7 and V is TRBV11-3, with D perhaps TRBD1 or TRBD2 (6 bases each). The CDR3 covers 15 residues. CDR1 and CDR2 from the germline V gene are SGHNT and YENEEA. Trimming took 5 bases from V and 2 from J, leaving 16 bases between them. The DNA for the CDR3 is TGTGCCAGCAGCGTACGGGGGTCAGGGGCCTACGAGCAGTACTTC. Translation: CASSVRGSGAYEQYF. The full variable domain, with the rest looked up from reference TRBV11-3 and TRBJ2-7, is EAGVVQSPRYKIIEKKQPVAFWCNPISGHNTLYWYLQNLGQGPELLIRYENEEAVDDSQLPKDRFSAERLKGVDSTLKIQPAELGDSAVYLCASSVRGSGAYEQYFGPGTRLTVT.